This T cell receptor (beta chain) was retrieved from a study of technical replicates of blood from several donors. The method was immunoSEQ multiplex PCR; TCRdb's version includes in-frame clones alone and lacks a portion of them. The sample shows about 82,000 clones, over 90% of them seen only once. The TCR originated in a human donor in good health. Input material: T cells isolated from PBMCs.

This CDR3 reads CASSEIGRGKETQYF. The CDR3 nucleotides are TGTGCCAGCAGTGAGATCGGCAGGGGGAAAGAGACCCAGTACTTC. The rearrangement uses TRBV2 and TRBJ2-5, with 7 bases lining up with TRBD1. Trimming at V came to 3 bases and at J to 3 bases, leaving 7 bases not matched to a gene. The CDR3 covers 15 residues. The germline CDR1 and CDR2 sequences are SNHLY and FYNNEI.